Below are 20 T cell receptor beta chains sequenced from a single sample in a study of OX40 agonist ivuxolimab in advanced cancers. Only in-frame clones appear in the TCRdb table, and some are missing; sequencing was by immunoSEQ multiplex PCR. The sample carries 60,000 or so clones, approximately 86% recorded once. Here the sequenced sample was CD4+ or CD8+ T cells sorted from blood, taken in a trial of the OX40 agonist ivuxolimab. Receptors originate from an adult with an advanced solid tumor such as melanoma, head and neck, liver or kidney cancer.

There are a few counts of this clone. V and J are TRBV9 and TRBJ2-3; D may be TRBD2 (5 bases). There are 14 residues in the CDR3. CDR1 is SGDLS and CDR2 is YYNGEE in the germline V gene. V lost 4 bases and J 9 bases, leaving 18 bases between the germline ends. The CDR3 coding sequence is TGTGCCAGCAGCACGGACTCGATCGGTCGCACGCAGTATTTT. It translates to CASSTDSIGRTQYF.

V gene TRBV28 combines with J gene TRBJ1-2; 7 nucleotides line up with TRBD1. Germline V gives CDR1 MDHEN, CDR2 SYDVKM. The CDR3 sequence is 14 residues long. J was trimmed by 5 bases and V by 5 bases; bases with no gene match: 8. In nucleotides, the CDR3 is TGTGCCAGCAGTCTAAGACAGGGAAATTATGGCTACACCTTC. Residues: CASSLRQGNYGYTF.

J is TRBJ2-5 and V is TRBV5-1; the D is unclear. The V end was cut by 1 base, the J end by 1 base, with 5 bases between. Looked up from germline, CDR1 is SGHRS and CDR2 is YFSETQ. CDR3 length: 13 amino acids. The CDR3 DNA reads as TGCGCCAGCAGCTTGACTATCCAAGAGACCCAGTACTTC. Its translation is CASSLTIQETQYF. Full variable domain (rest looked up from reference TRBV5-1 and TRBJ2-5): KAGVTQTPRYLIKTRGQQVTLSCSPISGHRSVSWYQQTPGQGLQFLFEYFSETQRNKGNFPGRFSGRQFSNSRSEMNVSTLELGDSALYLCASSLTIQETQYFGPGTRLLVL.

The rearrangement joins TRBV28 to TRBJ1-1; weak D call: TRBD1 (5 bases). The CDR3 is 16 residues long. Germline V gene sequence: CDR1 MDHEN, CDR2 SYDVKM. V lost 6 bases and J 1 base, leaving 18 bases between the germline ends. The chain's CDR3 is CASRPGGKKGNTEAFF. The CDR3 DNA follows: TGTGCCAGCAGGCCTGGGGGGAAGAAAGGGAACACTGAAGCTTTCTTT.

A remark on this clone: Compared with germline, one end of the junction differs, possibly owing to a read error. The chain combines TRBV7-7 with TRBJ2-2; 8 nucleotides line up with TRBD1. The CDR3 consists of 17 residues. CDR1 is SSHAT, CDR2 FNYEAQ, per germline (reference sequence). The CDR3 sequence is CASSSTIGQGYTGELFF. In DNA form, the CDR3 reads TGTGCTAGCAGCTCAACGATCGGACAGGGCTACACCGGGGAGCTGTTTTTT.

V and J are TRBV25-1 and TRBJ1-5, with unresolved D. CDR1 is MGHDK and CDR2 is SYGVNS in the germline V gene. The V end was cut by 2 bases, the J end by 1 base, with 6 bases between. The CDR3 has 14 amino acids. Written as DNA, the CDR3 is TGTGCCAGCAGTGAAGGTACAAGCAATCAGCCCCAGCATTTT. Its translation: CASSEGTSNQPQHF.

V is TRBV7-9 and J is TRBJ2-6, with 7 bases that match TRBD1. This CDR3 spans 16 amino acids. Trimming removed 5 bases from V and 4 bases from J; junction bases left unmatched: 8. Germline V lookup: CDR1 SEHNR, CDR2 FQNEAQ (reference sequence). The CDR3 is CASSLQGFPGANVLTF. CDR3 DNA: TGTGCCAGCAGCCTACAGGGGTTTCCCGGGGCCAACGTCCTGACTTTC.

This chain connects TRBV25-1 to TRBJ2-4; D is perhaps TRBD2 (5 bases). CDR3 size: 16 residues. Germline-derived CDR1 and CDR2 are MGHDK and SYGVNS. Trimming removed 5 bases from V and 7 bases from J, with 21 bases in between. This chain's CDR3 is CASSKGVLAEKNIQYF. CDR3 bases: TGTGCCAGCAGTAAGGGAGTCCTAGCCGAGAAGAACATTCAGTACTTC.

The chain uses TRBV19 and TRBJ1-1; no definite D call. V lost 7 bases and J lost 4, with 19 bases in between. Germline V CDR1 and CDR2: LNHDA, SQIVND (reference sequence). The CDR3 length is 15 residues. The CDR3 region is CASTKDTVTGTEAFF. Written as DNA, the CDR3 is TGTGCCAGTACCAAAGATACAGTCACTGGCACTGAAGCTTTCTTT.

The chain joins TRBV10-3 to TRBJ1-1; D is possibly TRBD1 (6 bases). The CDR3 is made up of 14 amino acids. V was trimmed by 10 bases and J by 3 bases, leaving 18 bases between them. Germline values: CDR1 ENHRY, CDR2 SYGVKD. The CDR3 loop reads CATRLREGDTEAFF. The CDR3 DNA reads TGTGCCACCCGCCTTAGGGAGGGGGACACTGAAGCTTTCTTT.

The chain recombines TRBV5-4 with TRBJ2-1; 9 positions match TRBD2. The CDR3 consists of 16 residues. The V segment lost 0 bases and the J segment 6 bases; nucleotides outside the gene matches: 7. Germline-derived CDR1 and CDR2 are SGHNT and YYREEE (reference sequence). The CDR3 coding sequence is TGTGCCAGCAGCTTGGGACTAGCGGCGAGCGTCAATGAGCAGTTCTTC. It translates to CASSLGLAASVNEQFF. The full variable domain, rest sourced from reference TRBV5-4 and TRBJ2-1, is ETGVTQSPTHLIKTRGQQVTLRCSSQSGHNTVSWYQQALGQGPQFIFQYYREEENGRGNFPPRFSGLQFPNYSSELNVNALELDDSALYLCASSLGLAASVNEQFFGPGTRLTVL.

The genes are TRBV28 and TRBJ1-2; weak D call: TRBD1 (5 bases). This CDR3 region has 14 residues. V was cut by 4 bases and J by 4 bases, with 13 bases left in between. Germline CDR1 and CDR2: MDHEN and SYDVKM. CDR3 sequence reads: CASSSSGLIYGYTF. CDR3 nucleotide sequence: TGTGCCAGCAGTTCTTCAGGGCTGATCTATGGCTACACCTTC.

This chain's CDR3 is CASSQEWSATNEKLFF. In DNA form, the CDR3 reads TGTGCCAGCAGCCAAGAGTGGAGTGCAACTAATGAAAAACTGTTTTTT. The chain carries TRBV4-2 and TRBJ1-4; the D is unclear. The germline V and J ends were trimmed by 0 bases and 0 bases, with 8 bases remaining between them. Germline V gene sequence: CDR1 LGHNA, CDR2 YNFKEQ. This CDR3 has 16 residues.

CDR3 sequence (DNA): TGCAGCGTGACAGGGGTGGCTAATGAAAAACTGTTTTTT. This codes for CSVTGVANEKLFF. The chain has TRBV29-1 and TRBJ1-4; 8 bases agree with TRBD1. The germline CDR1 and CDR2 sequences are SQVTM and ANQGSEA. Unmatched junction bases numbered 3, after V lost 6 bases and J lost 3 bases. The CDR3 length is 13 residues.

The chain combines TRBV30 with TRBJ1-2, with D perhaps matching TRBD1 (5 bases). The CDR3 covers 9 residues. V was cut by 5 bases and J by 8 bases, with 6 bases left in between. Germline V CDR1 and CDR2: GTSNPN, SVGIG (reference sequence). The DNA for the CDR3 is TGTGCCTGGGGGGACGGCTACACCTTC. Protein sequence: CAWGDGYTF.

The chain is built from TRBV7-2 and TRBJ2-1; a weak D match, TRBD2 (5 bases). The CDR3 covers 16 residues. CDR1 is SGHTA, CDR2 FQGNSA, per germline. V was cut by 0 bases and J by 4 bases, with 13 bases left in between. The CDR3 is CASSLAPGSQYNEQFF. As DNA, the CDR3 is TGTGCCAGCAGCTTAGCGCCGGGATCACAATACAATGAGCAGTTCTTC.

This clone was counted once. The chain combines TRBV5-1 with TRBJ1-4, with D unresolved. The CDR3 is made up of 14 amino acids. Trimming pared 2 bases from V and 6 bases from J, leaving 11 bases between. Germline V gene sequence: CDR1 SGHRS, CDR2 YFSETQ. CDR3 in amino acids: CASSLGPRDEKLFF. The CDR3 bases are TGCGCCAGCAGCTTAGGTCCTCGGGATGAAAAACTGTTTTTT.

The chain uses TRBV6-1 and TRBJ1-2, with TRBD1 as a possible D gene (5 bases). Trimming shortened V by 6 bases and J by 2 bases, and 10 bases separated the two germline ends. The germline V gene encodes CDR1 MNHNS and CDR2 SASEGT. CDR3 length: 13 residues. The CDR3 is CASRDGGNYGYTF. Here the CDR3 DNA reads TGTGCCAGCAGAGACGGGGGAAACTATGGCTACACCTTC.

The chain links TRBV5-1 to TRBJ2-6; unclear D gene. V lost 4 bases to trimming and J lost 0 bases, with 11 bases between them. This CDR3 is 16 amino acids long. Per germline, CDR1 SGHRS and CDR2 YFSETQ. CDR3 DNA: TGCGCCAGCAGCATCGGACCGCTCTCTGGGGCCAACGTCCTGACTTTC. It translates to CASSIGPLSGANVLTF. The full variable domain, its missing parts supplied by reference TRBV5-1 and TRBJ2-6, is KAGVTQTPRYLIKTRGQQVTLSCSPISGHRSVSWYQQTPGQGLQFLFEYFSETQRNKGNFPGRFSGRQFSNSRSEMNVSTLELGDSALYLCASSIGPLSGANVLTFGAGSRLTVL.

DNA of the CDR3: TGTGCCAGCAGCTCGGGACAGGGGGCGGTCGACAATGAGCAGTTCTTC. Translation: CASSSGQGAVDNEQFF. The chain recombines TRBV5-4 with TRBJ2-1; 12 bases line up with TRBD1. J gave up 5 bases and V 3 bases, and 6 bases lay outside the gene matches. The CDR3 loop spans 16 amino acids. CDR1 and CDR2 from the germline V gene are SGHNT and YYREEE (reference sequence).